Sequencing of this T cell receptor (beta chain) was carried out in a study of CD8+ T cells in alopecia areata. In each case, RNA was isolated and then reverse transcribed into cDNA as the sequencing template. TCRdb's table, derived via immunoSEQ multiplex PCR, lists solely in-frame clones and lacks some. The sample contains about 190,000 clones, about 60% of which appear only once. The treatment here: oral pan-JAK inhibitor, 5-10 mg twice daily. Germline-derived CDR1 and CDR2 are MNHNS and SASEGT. The germline V and J ends were trimmed by 7 bases and 1 base, with 12 bases remaining between them. This CDR3 spans 14 amino acids.

The TCR originated in a human donor with alopecia areata. The sample in question was CD4+ T cells sorted from blood, obtained at week 4, from a patient treated with tofacitinib. V usage is TRBV6-1 and J usage is TRBJ2-3; D possibly corresponds to TRBD2 (6 bases). The CDR3 sequence: CASIAGWGTDTQYF. The DNA for the CDR3 is TGTGCCAGCATCGCGGGGTGGGGCACAGATACGCAGTATTTT.